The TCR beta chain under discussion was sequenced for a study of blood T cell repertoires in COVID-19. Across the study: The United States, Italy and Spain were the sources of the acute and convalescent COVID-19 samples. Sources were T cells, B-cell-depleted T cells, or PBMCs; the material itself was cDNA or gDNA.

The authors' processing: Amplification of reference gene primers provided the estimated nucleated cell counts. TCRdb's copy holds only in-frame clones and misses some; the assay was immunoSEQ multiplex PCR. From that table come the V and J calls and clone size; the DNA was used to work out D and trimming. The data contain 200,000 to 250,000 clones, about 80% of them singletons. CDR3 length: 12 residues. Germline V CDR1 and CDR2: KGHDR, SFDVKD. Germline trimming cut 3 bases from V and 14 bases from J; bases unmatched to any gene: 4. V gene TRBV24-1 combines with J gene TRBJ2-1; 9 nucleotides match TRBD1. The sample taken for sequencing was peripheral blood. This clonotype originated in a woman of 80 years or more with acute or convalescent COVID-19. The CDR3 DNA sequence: TGTGCCACCAGTGATACGCGGGACAGGGAGTTCTTC. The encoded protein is CATSDTRDREFF.